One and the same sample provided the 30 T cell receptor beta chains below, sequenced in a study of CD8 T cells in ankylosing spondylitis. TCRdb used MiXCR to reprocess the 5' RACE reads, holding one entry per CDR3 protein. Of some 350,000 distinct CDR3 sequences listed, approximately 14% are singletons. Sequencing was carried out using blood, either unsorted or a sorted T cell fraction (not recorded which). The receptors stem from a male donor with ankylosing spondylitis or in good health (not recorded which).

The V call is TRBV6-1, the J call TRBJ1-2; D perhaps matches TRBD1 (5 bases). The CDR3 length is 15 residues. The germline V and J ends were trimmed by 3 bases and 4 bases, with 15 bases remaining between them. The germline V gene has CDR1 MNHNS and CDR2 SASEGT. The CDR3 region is CASSDIPGPGYGYTF. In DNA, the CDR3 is TGTGCCAGCAGTGATATTCCAGGGCCGGGCTATGGCTACACCTTC.

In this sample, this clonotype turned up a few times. CDR3 in DNA: TGTGCCAGCAGCTTAGAAGCGGGATCGAAGGACACTGAAGCTTTCTTT. Translated, it gives CASSLEAGSKDTEAFF. This sequence joins TRBV5-6 and TRBJ1-1; D not certain. Trimming stripped 2 bases from V and 3 bases from J, with 17 bases between. The CDR3 runs 16 residues. From germline, CDR1 is SGHDT and CDR2 YYEEEE.

CDR3 bases: TGTGCCAGCAGTTTCCTCTCCGGAGGGGGAGGAAACACCATATATTTT. Protein: CASSFLSGGGGNTIYF. This chain joins TRBV12-3 or TRBV12-4 and TRBJ1-3, with D possibly being TRBD1 (6 bases). The CDR3 sequence is 16 residues long. Trimming stripped 3 bases from V and 4 bases from J, with 16 bases between.

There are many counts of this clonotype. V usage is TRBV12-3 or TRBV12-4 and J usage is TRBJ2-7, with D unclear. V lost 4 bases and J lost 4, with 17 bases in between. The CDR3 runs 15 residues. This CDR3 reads CASSSTTGPRYEQYF. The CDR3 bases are TGTGCCAGCAGTTCGACCACCGGGCCCAGATACGAGCAGTACTTC.

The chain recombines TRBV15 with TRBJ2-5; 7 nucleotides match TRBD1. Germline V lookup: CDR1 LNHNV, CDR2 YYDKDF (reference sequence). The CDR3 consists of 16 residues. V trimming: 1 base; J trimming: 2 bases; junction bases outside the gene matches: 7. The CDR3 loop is CATSRGDYRGQETQYF. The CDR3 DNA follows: TGTGCCACCAGCAGAGGAGATTACAGGGGTCAAGAGACCCAGTACTTC.

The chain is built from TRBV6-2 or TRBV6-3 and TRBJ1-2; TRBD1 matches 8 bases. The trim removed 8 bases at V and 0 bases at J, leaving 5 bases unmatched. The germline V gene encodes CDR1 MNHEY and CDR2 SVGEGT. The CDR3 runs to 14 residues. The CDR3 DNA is TGTGCCAGCTGGGGACAGGCCCCTAACTATGGCTACACCTTC. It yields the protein CASWGQAPNYGYTF.

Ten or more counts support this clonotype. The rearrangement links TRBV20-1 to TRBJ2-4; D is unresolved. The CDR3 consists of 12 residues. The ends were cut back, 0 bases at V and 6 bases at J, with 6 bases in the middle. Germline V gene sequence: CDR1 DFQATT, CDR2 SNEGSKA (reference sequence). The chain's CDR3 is CSARDNSNIQYF. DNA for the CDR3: TGCAGTGCTAGAGATAATTCAAACATTCAGTACTTC.

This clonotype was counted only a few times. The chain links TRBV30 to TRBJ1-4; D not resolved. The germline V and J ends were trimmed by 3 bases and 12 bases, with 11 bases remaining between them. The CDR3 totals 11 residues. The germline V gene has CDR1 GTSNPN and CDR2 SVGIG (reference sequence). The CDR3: CAWSQRPELFF. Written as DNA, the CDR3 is TGTGCCTGGAGCCAAAGACCCGAACTGTTTTTT.

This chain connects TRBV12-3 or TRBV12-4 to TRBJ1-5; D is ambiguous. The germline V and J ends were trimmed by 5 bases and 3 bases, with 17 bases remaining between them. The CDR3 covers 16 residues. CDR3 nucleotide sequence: TGTGCCAGCAGTCCCTCCCTGGGTATCCACAATCAGCCCCAGCATTTT. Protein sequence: CASSPSLGIHNQPQHF.

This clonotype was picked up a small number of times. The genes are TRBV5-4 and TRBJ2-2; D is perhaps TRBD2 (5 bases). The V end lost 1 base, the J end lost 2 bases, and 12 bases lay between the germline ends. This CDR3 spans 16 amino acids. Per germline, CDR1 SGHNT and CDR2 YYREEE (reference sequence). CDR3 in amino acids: CASSLRRALNTGELFF. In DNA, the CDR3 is TGTGCCAGCAGCTTGCGGCGGGCCCTTAACACCGGGGAGCTGTTTTTT.

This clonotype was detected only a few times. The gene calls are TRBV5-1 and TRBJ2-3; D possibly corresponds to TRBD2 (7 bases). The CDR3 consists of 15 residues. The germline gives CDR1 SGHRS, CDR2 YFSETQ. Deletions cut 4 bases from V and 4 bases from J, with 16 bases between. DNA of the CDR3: TGCGCCAGCAGCCTGGGGGCGGGAGAGGCAGATACGCAGTATTTT. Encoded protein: CASSLGAGEADTQYF.

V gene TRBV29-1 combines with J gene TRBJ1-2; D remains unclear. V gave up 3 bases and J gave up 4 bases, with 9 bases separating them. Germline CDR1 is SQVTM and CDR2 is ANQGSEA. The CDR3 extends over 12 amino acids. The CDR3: CSVDAETYGYTF. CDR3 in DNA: TGCAGCGTTGACGCCGAAACCTATGGCTACACCTTC.

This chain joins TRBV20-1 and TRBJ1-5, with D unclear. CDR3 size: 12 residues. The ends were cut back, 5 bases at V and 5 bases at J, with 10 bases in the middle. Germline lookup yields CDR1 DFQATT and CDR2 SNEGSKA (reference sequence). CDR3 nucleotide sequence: TGCAGTGCTTCTCAGGAATATCAGCCCCAGCATTTT. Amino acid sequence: CSASQEYQPQHF.

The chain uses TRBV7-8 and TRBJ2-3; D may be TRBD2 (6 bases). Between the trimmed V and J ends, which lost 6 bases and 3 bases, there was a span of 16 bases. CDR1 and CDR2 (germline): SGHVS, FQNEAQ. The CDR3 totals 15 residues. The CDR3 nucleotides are TGTGCCAGCAGTAAGTCGGAGGGGAGGACAGATACGCAGTATTTT. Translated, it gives CASSKSEGRTDTQYF. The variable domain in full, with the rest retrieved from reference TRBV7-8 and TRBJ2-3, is GAGVSQSPRYKVAKRGQDVALRCDPISGHVSLFWYQQALGQGPEFLTYFQNEAQLDKSGLPSDRFFAERPEGSVSTLKIQRTQQEDSAVYLCASSKSEGRTDTQYFGPGTRLTVL.

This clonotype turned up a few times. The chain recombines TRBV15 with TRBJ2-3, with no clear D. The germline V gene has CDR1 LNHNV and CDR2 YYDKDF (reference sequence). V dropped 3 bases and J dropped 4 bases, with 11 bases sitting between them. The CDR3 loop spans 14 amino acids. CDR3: CATSRDPSPDTQYF. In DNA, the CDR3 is TGTGCCACCAGCAGGGACCCAAGTCCAGATACGCAGTATTTT.

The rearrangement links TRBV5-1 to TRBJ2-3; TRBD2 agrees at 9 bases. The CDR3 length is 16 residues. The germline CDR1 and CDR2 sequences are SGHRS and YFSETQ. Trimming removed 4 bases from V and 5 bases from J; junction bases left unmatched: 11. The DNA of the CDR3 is TGCGCCAGCAGCGCTGACGGCGGGAGGGCCAGAGATACGCAGTATTTT. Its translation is CASSADGGRARDTQYF.

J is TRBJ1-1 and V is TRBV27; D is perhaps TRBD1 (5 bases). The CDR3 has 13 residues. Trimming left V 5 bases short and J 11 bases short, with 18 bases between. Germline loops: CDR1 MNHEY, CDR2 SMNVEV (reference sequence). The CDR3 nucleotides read TGTGCCAGCAGTGCCCTCGGGGGGTACTCCGCTTTCTTT. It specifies CASSALGGYSAFF.

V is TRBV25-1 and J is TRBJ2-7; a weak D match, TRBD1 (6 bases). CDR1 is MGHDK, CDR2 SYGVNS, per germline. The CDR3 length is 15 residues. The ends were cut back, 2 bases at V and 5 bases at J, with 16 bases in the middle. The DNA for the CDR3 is TGTGCCAGCAGTGAAATCAGGGGCCAAAGGGACGAGCAGTACTTC. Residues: CASSEIRGQRDEQYF.

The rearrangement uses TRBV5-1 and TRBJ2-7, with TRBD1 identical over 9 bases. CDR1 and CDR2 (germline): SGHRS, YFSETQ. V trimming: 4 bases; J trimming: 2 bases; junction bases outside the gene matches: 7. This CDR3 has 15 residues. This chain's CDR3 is CASSPGQGRPYEQYF. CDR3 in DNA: TGCGCCAGCAGCCCAGGACAGGGGCGACCCTACGAGCAGTACTTC. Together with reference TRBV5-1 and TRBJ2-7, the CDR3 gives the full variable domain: KAGVTQTPRYLIKTRGQQVTLSCSPISGHRSVSWYQQTPGQGLQFLFEYFSETQRNKGNFPGRFSGRQFSNSRSEMNVSTLELGDSALYLCASSPGQGRPYEQYFGPGTRLTVT.

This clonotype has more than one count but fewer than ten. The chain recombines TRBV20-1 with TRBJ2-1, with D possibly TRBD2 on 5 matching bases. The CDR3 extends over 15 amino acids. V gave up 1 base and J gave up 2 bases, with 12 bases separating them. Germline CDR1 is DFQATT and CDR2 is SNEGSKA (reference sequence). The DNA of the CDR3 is TGCAGTGCTAGAGGACCTTACGGGGCCTACAATGAGCAGTTCTTC. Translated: CSARGPYGAYNEQFF.

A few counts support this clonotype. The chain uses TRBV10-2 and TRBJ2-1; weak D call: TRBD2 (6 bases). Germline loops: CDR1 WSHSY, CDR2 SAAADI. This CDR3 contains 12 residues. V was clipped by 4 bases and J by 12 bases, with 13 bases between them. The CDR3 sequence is CASSGPVGGQFF. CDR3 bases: TGCGCCAGCAGTGGCCCCGTGGGAGGGCAGTTCTTC.

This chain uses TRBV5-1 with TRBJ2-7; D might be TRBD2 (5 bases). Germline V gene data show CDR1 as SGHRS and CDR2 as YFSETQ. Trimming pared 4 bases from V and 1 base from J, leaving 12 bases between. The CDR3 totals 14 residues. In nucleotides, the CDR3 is TGCGCCAGCAGCCCTCTAGCACTATCCTACGAGCAGTACTTC. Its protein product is CASSPLALSYEQYF.

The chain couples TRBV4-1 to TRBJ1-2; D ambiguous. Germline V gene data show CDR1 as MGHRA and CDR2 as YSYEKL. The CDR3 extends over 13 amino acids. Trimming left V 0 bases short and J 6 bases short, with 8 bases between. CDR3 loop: CASSQDLEDGYTF. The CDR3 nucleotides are TGCGCCAGCAGCCAAGATCTAGAGGATGGCTACACCTTC.

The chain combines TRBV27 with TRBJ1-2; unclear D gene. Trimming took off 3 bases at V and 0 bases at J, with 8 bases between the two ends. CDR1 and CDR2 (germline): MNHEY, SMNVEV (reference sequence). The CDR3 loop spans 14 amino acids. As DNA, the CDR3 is TGTGCCAGCAGTTTTAGGAAAGCTAACTATGGCTACACCTTC. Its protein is CASSFRKANYGYTF.

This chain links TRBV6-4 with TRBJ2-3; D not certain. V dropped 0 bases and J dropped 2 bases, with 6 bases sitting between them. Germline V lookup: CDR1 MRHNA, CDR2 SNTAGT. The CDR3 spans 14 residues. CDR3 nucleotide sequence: TGTGCCAGCAGTGACTCGGCCCTCACAGATACGCAGTATTTT. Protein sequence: CASSDSALTDTQYF.

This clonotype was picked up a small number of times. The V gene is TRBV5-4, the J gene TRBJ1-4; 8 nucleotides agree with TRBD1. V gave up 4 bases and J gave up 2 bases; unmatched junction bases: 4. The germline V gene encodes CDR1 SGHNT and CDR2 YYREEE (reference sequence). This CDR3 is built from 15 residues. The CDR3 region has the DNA TGTGCCAGCAGCCCGACAGGGGCTACTAATGAAAAACTGTTTTTT. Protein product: CASSPTGATNEKLFF.

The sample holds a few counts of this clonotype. CDR3 coding DNA: TGTGCCAGTAGTATCGGAAGGGGGCTGTACGAGCAGTACTTC. It yields the protein CASSIGRGLYEQYF. The chain employs TRBV19 and TRBJ2-7; the match to TRBD1 covers 7 bases. V shed 3 bases and J 4 bases; nucleotides not matched to a gene: 6. Germline CDR1 is LNHDA and CDR2 is SQIVND (reference sequence). The CDR3 has 14 amino acids.

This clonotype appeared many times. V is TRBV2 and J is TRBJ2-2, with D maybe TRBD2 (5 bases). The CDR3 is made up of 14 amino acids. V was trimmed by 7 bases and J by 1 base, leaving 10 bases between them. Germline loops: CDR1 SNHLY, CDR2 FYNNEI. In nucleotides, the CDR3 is TGTGCCAGCACCCACCGGGGGAACACCGGGGAGCTGTTTTTT. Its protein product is CASTHRGNTGELFF.

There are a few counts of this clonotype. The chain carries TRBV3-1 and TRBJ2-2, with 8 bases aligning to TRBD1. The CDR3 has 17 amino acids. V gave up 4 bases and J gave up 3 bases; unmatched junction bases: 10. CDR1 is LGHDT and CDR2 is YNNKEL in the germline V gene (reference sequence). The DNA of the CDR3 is TGTGCCAGCAGCCTATCCCCAGGGGGCCAGGACACCGGGGAGCTGTTTTTT. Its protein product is CASSLSPGGQDTGELFF. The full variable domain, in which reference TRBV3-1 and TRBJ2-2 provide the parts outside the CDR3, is DTAVSQTPKYLVTQMGNDKSIKCEQNLGHDTMYWYKQDSKKFLKIMFSYNNKELIINETVPNRFSPKSPDKAHLNLHINSLELGDSAVYFCASSLSPGGQDTGELFFGEGSRLTVL.

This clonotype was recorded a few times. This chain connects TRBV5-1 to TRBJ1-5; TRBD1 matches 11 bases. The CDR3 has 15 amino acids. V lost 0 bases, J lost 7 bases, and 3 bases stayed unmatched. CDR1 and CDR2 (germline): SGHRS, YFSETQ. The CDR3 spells CASSLGGTGGQPQHF. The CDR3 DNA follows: TGCGCCAGCAGCTTGGGAGGGACAGGGGGGCAGCCCCAGCATTTT.